This record covers a single TCR beta chain. What it recognizes is unknown. The record originates from a study of blood T cells in healthy people across ages. Study findings and constraints: It was not known whether donors were CMV positive (a possible confounder of expanded clonotype changes). Naive and antigen-experienced cells were not separated, limiting conclusive comparison.

Trimming took 1 base from V and 4 from J, leaving 20 bases between them. This CDR3 contains 16 residues. Germline CDR1 is DFQATT and CDR2 is SNEGSKA (reference sequence). The use of a sample-barcoded 5' primer and a J-beta primer mix characterized a second PCR of about 7 to 12 cycles. TCRdb re-called the 5' RACE reads through MiXCR, storing one row per CDR3 protein. The sample carries about 570,000 distinct CDR3 sequences, 25% to 30% recorded once. This chain joins TRBV20-1 and TRBJ2-7; D perhaps matches TRBD2 (5 bases). The sequenced sample was blood. The clonotype comes from a woman aged 70-85 years in good health. CDR3 bases: TGCAGTGCTAGAGCCCCGTATACCGGGATCACATACGAGCAGTACTTC. This codes for CSARAPYTGITYEQYF.